This T cell receptor (beta chain) came from a study of Graves' ophthalmopathy and Graves' hyperthyroidism. J was trimmed by 2 bases and V by 10 bases; bases with no gene match: 5. Germline values: CDR1 SNHLY, CDR2 FYNNEI. The CDR3 has 13 residues. CDR3 regions of TCR beta were amplified from RNA transcripts. HTBI primers served in a first-round RT-PCR, which a second-round multiplex PCR followed. TCRdb itself ran the multiplex PCR reads through MiXCR, one entry per CDR3 protein. The sample carries around 600,000 distinct CDR3 sequences, about two fifths recorded once. The sequence was obtained from an adult man with Graves' ophthalmopathy. Material for sequencing was peripheral blood. The chain is built from TRBV2 and TRBJ2-7; TRBD2 aligns across 10 bases. The CDR3 sequence is CATLAGTAYEQYF. CDR3 nucleotides: TGTGCCACACTAGCGGGGACTGCCTACGAGCAGTACTTC.